This T cell receptor beta chain was sequenced in a study of blood T cell repertoires in COVID-19. Study-wide context: Samples came from the United States, Italy and Spain, spanning acute and convalescent COVID-19.

TCRdb's table, derived via immunoSEQ multiplex PCR, lists solely in-frame clones and lacks some. This sample has about 210,000 clones; under 90% occur once, and the top ten carry roughly 7.6%. Per germline, CDR1 SGDLS and CDR2 YYNGEE. The CDR3 spans 14 residues. The V end lost 0 bases, the J end lost 7 bases, and 10 bases lay between the germline ends. The receptor's source is a woman aged 80 or over with COVID-19, enrolled during active disease. The J gene is TRBJ1-4, the V gene TRBV9; D is possibly TRBD1 (6 bases). Sequenced sample: peripheral blood. CDR3: CASSVGLGAEKLFF. The CDR3 nucleotides read TGTGCCAGCAGCGTAGGGCTGGGGGCTGAAAAACTGTTTTTT.